The TCR beta chain described here comes from a study of monozygotic twins with inflammatory bowel disease. Concerning this clonotype: The antigen is unknown.

From its re-call of the 5' RACE reads, TCRdb lists each CDR3 protein once, without DNA. The sample has a few hundred thousand distinct CDR3 sequences; the top ten hold approximately 2.3%. Germline V gene lookup returns CDR1 PRHDT and CDR2 FYEKMQ (reference sequence). The CDR3 is 14 amino acids. Findings and caveats of the study: IBD patients showed reduced TCRbeta diversity (inverse Simpson) versus healthy co-twins. Clonotype sharing was lower in IBD patients than healthy twins, most markedly with disease activity.

Sequenced: blood. V usage is TRBV13 and J usage is TRBJ2-5; TCRdb reports TRBD1, a call that lacks DNA to check it against. The clonotype originates from a human donor with ulcerative colitis or Crohn's disease, or a healthy co-twin of an affected twin (not recorded which). The CDR3 reads CASSSLGVTETQYF.